Shown below are 21 T cell receptor beta chains from a single sample sequenced in a study of Tregs in tolerant kidney transplant recipients (dated by TCRdb to 2018 to 2020). The library came from the immunoSEQ multiplex PCR assay. The source is immuneACCESS, and TCRdb retained only in-frame sequences with V and J called. Part of the clones is not carried over; for the studies checked, unresolved V genes explain less than half of this, and the remainder is unexplained. The sample contains over 50,000 clones, around 83% of them found a single time. The ten largest make up less than 5.5% of the sample. The sample taken for sequencing was CD4+ T cells from blood. These receptors all stem from a human donor in good health.

The CDR3 loop reads CASSLGDSSNQPQHF. The CDR3 DNA is TGTGCCAGCAGCTTGGGGGACAGTAGCAATCAGCCCCAGCATTTT. The chain recombines TRBV5-8 with TRBJ1-5, with TRBD1 matching over 7 bases. The CDR3 runs 15 residues. CDR1 and CDR2 (germline): SGHTS, YDEGEE. The J segment lost 0 bases and the V segment lost 0 bases, leaving 0 bases of the junction unmatched. Full variable domain (outside the CDR3, taken from reference TRBV5-8 and TRBJ1-5): EAGVTQSPTHLIKTRGQQATLRCSPISGHTSVYWYQQALGLGLQFLLWYDEGEERNRGNFPPRFSGRQFPNYSSELNVNALELEDSALYLCASSLGDSSNQPQHFGDGTRLSIL.

The CDR3 here is CATSLDRGPGQAFF. CDR3 coding DNA: TGTGCCACCAGCTTAGATAGAGGTCCGGGGCAAGCTTTCTTT. The rearrangement joins TRBV15 to TRBJ1-1; D is perhaps TRBD1 (5 bases). The CDR3 extends over 14 amino acids. CDR1 LNHNV and CDR2 YYDKDF come from the germline V gene (reference sequence). The V end was cut by 5 bases, the J end by 9 bases, with 19 bases between.

V gene TRBV27 combines with J gene TRBJ2-3; perhaps D is TRBD1 or TRBD2 (5 bases each). CDR1 is MNHEY, CDR2 SMNVEV, per germline (reference sequence). V lost 6 bases to trimming and J lost 4 bases, with 17 bases between them. The CDR3 loop spans 15 amino acids. The CDR3 region is CASSRLPGRSDTQYF. CDR3 in DNA: TGTGCCAGCAGCCGCCTCCCGGGACGCTCAGATACGCAGTATTTT.

The J gene is TRBJ2-3, the V gene TRBV18; D is perhaps TRBD1 (5 bases). Germline V gene sequence: CDR1 KGHSH, CDR2 LQKENI. V lost 0 bases to trimming and J lost 3 bases, with 7 bases between them. The CDR3 runs to 14 residues. The CDR3 region is CASSPPAGTDTQYF. The CDR3 coding sequence is TGTGCCAGCTCACCACCGGCAGGGACAGATACGCAGTATTTT.

V gene TRBV4-3 combines with J gene TRBJ2-3, with a tentative D call TRBD2 (6 bases). The CDR3 consists of 16 residues. V was trimmed by 0 bases and J by 4 bases, leaving 14 bases between them. The germline V gene has CDR1 LGHNA and CDR2 YSLEER. CDR3 in DNA: TGCGCCAGCAGCCAAGATAGGGACTCAAGTGCAGATACGCAGTATTTT. As protein: CASSQDRDSSADTQYF.

The V gene is TRBV9, the J gene TRBJ2-7, with 13 positions matching TRBD2. The junction had 1 base not matched to a gene; V was cut back by 3 bases and J by 4 bases. The CDR3 has 14 amino acids. Germline assignment: CDR1 SGDLS and CDR2 YYNGEE. In nucleotides, the CDR3 is TGTGCCAGCAGCGCGGGACTAGCGGGGTACGAGCAGTACTTC. This encodes CASSAGLAGYEQYF.

The CDR3 protein is CASSLVGLPRVRAGELFF. In DNA form, the CDR3 reads TGTGCCAGCAGCTTAGTCGGGCTACCTCGCGTCCGGGCCGGGGAGCTGTTTTTT. V usage is TRBV7-9 and J usage is TRBJ2-2; no firm D call. The length of the CDR3 is 18 residues. Germline loops: CDR1 SEHNR, CDR2 FQNEAQ (reference sequence). V was shortened by 1 base and J by 6 bases, with 21 bases between the two germline ends.

The chain employs TRBV5-1 and TRBJ2-1; 11 bases map to TRBD1. Germline V gene lookup returns CDR1 SGHRS and CDR2 YFSETQ. The CDR3 consists of 15 residues. V dropped 3 bases and J dropped 2; count of bases not matched to a gene: 1. The CDR3: CASSSGQGAYNEQFF. CDR3 in DNA: TGCGCCAGCAGCTCGGGACAGGGGGCCTACAATGAGCAGTTCTTC.

The rearrangement uses TRBV29-1 and TRBJ2-3; 8 bases match TRBD1. This CDR3 is 14 amino acids long. Per germline, CDR1 SQVTM and CDR2 ANQGSEA. The J segment lost 2 bases and the V segment lost 6 bases, leaving 7 bases of the junction unmatched. CDR3 DNA sequence: TGCAGCGTAGTCGGACAGGGTAACACAGATACGCAGTATTTT. Protein: CSVVGQGNTDTQYF.

This clone was observed a handful of times. The J gene is TRBJ2-4, the V gene TRBV19, with 11 positions matching TRBD2. CDR1 is LNHDA, CDR2 SQIVND, per germline (reference sequence). The CDR3 runs to 13 residues. With 7 bases clipped from V and 10 bases from J, the junction kept 6 bases outside the gene matches. DNA for the CDR3: TGTGCCAGTACCAGACTAGCGGGGACTATTCAGTACTTC. Translating gives CASTRLAGTIQYF.

The chain links TRBV4-1 to TRBJ2-4; tentatively, D is TRBD1 or TRBD2 (6 bases each). V gave up 1 base and J gave up 8 bases, with 21 bases separating them. The CDR3 consists of 17 residues. Germline V gene data show CDR1 as MGHRA and CDR2 as YSYEKL. The CDR3 nucleotides read TGCGCCAGCAGCCAAGGTTTCAGTCGGGGGCGCGTGGACATTCAGTACTTC. Translated, it gives CASSQGFSRGRVDIQYF.

The chain links TRBV4-1 to TRBJ1-5, with unresolved D. Trimming left V 4 bases short and J 0 bases short, with 16 bases between. The CDR3 runs 17 residues. The germline gives CDR1 MGHRA, CDR2 YSYEKL. In nucleotides, the CDR3 is TGCGCCAGCAGCCCCCGGGGAGGGTACCATAGCAATCAGCCCCAGCATTTT. Protein sequence: CASSPRGGYHSNQPQHF.

This sequence joins TRBV5-6 and TRBJ1-3; perhaps TRBD1 as D (6 bases). CDR3 size: 16 residues. CDR1 SGHDT and CDR2 YYEEEE come from the germline V gene. V gave up 4 bases and J gave up 0 bases, with 14 bases separating them. The CDR3 DNA is TGTGCCAGCAGCATAGAAGGACAGCTCTCTGGAAACACCATATATTTT. Amino acid sequence: CASSIEGQLSGNTIYF.

The chain couples TRBV6-5 to TRBJ2-2; D could derive from TRBD1 or TRBD2 (5 bases each). Germline values: CDR1 MNHEY, CDR2 SVGAGI. Trimming stripped 2 bases from V and 5 bases from J, with 12 bases between. CDR3 length: 15 residues. CDR3 amino acids: CASSYQTGGTGELFF. CDR3 DNA sequence: TGTGCCAGCAGTTACCAAACAGGCGGGACCGGGGAGCTGTTTTTT.

The chain is built from TRBV30 and TRBJ1-1, with D unresolved. Trimming cost V 5 bases and J 3 bases, with 13 bases left between them. Germline V gene data show CDR1 as GTSNPN and CDR2 as SVGIG (reference sequence). CDR3 length: 13 residues. CDR3 loop: CAWCSSPYTEAFF. The CDR3 nucleotides read TGTGCCTGGTGTTCCAGCCCCTACACTGAAGCTTTCTTT. Combining the CDR3 with reference TRBV30 and TRBJ1-1 gives the whole variable domain SQTIHQWPATLVQPVGSPLSLECTVEGTSNPNLYWYRQAAGRGLQLLFYSVGIGQISSEVPQNLSASRPQDRQFILSSKKLLLSDSGFYLCAWCSSPYTEAFFGQGTRLTVV.

The chain employs TRBV11-2 and TRBJ2-1, with TRBD2 matching over 8 bases. The V gene end was trimmed by 8 bases and the J gene end by 9 bases; junction bases not matched to a gene: 9. CDR3 size: 13 residues. Per the germline V gene, CDR1 is SGHAT and CDR2 is FQNNGV. The CDR3 DNA reads TGTGCCAGCGAGGGGACTAGAGGCCTTGAGCAGTTCTTC. Protein sequence: CASEGTRGLEQFF. The full variable domain, rest sourced from reference TRBV11-2 and TRBJ2-1, is EAGVAQSPRYKIIEKRQSVAFWCNPISGHATLYWYQQILGQGPKLLIQFQNNGVVDDSQLPKDRFSAERLKGVDSTLKIQPAKLEDSAVYLCASEGTRGLEQFFGPGTRLTVL.

V usage is TRBV5-4 and J usage is TRBJ2-5, with TRBD2 as a possible D gene (6 bases). The CDR3 is 16 residues long. The germline V gene has CDR1 SGHNT and CDR2 YYREEE (reference sequence). Trimming took 4 bases from V and 2 from J, leaving 18 bases between them. The CDR3 protein is CASSPDNRDSQETQYF. The DNA for the CDR3 is TGTGCCAGCAGCCCGGATAACCGGGACTCTCAAGAGACCCAGTACTTC.

The gene calls are TRBV21-1 and TRBJ1-1. TRBV21-1 is an annotated pseudogene. This CDR3 has 14 residues. CDR3 in amino acids: CASSKALGTGTAFF. CDR3 DNA: TGTGCCAGCAGCAAAGCGCTGGGCACGGGCACAGCTTTCTTT.

The chain employs TRBV30 and TRBJ2-3; TRBD2 matches 13 bases. The germline V gene has CDR1 GTSNPN and CDR2 SVGIG (reference sequence). The V gene end was trimmed by 0 bases and the J gene end by 2 bases; junction bases not matched to a gene: 8. This CDR3 spans 18 amino acids. For the CDR3, the DNA is TGTGCCTGGAGTGTATTTACAACTAGCGGGGGGGCCACAGATACGCAGTATTTT. Translating it yields CAWSVFTTSGGATDTQYF.

V usage is TRBV9 and J usage is TRBJ2-5; D not resolved. The germline V and J ends were trimmed by 4 bases and 2 bases, with 12 bases remaining between them. Germline CDR1 is SGDLS and CDR2 is YYNGEE. The CDR3 consists of 14 residues. CDR3 sequence reads: CASSFKLNQETQYF. In DNA, the CDR3 is TGTGCCAGCAGCTTTAAACTGAATCAAGAGACCCAGTACTTC.

This chain links TRBV6-5 with TRBJ2-7, with 8 bases lining up with TRBD2. V trimming: 6 bases; J trimming: 6 bases; junction bases outside the gene matches: 7. Germline V gene sequence: CDR1 MNHEY, CDR2 SVGAGI. The CDR3 runs to 13 residues. CDR3 DNA sequence: TGTGCCAGCAGGGGGACCCGGGAGGGCGAGCAGTACTTC. Amino acid sequence: CASRGTREGEQYF.